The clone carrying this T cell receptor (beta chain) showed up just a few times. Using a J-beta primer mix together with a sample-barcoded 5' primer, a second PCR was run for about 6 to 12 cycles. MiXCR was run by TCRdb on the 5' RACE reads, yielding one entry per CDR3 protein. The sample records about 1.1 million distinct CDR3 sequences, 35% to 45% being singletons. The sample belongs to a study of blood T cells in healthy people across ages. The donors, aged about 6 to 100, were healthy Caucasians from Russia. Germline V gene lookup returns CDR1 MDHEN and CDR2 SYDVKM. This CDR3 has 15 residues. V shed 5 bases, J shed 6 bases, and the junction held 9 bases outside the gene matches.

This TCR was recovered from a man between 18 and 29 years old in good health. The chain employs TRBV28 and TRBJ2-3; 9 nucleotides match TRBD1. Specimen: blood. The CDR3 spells CASSGTGPDEDTQYF. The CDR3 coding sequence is TGTGCCAGCAGTGGGACAGGGCCCGACGAGGATACGCAGTATTTT.